What follows are 20 T cell receptor beta chains derived from one specimen sequenced in a study of blood T cell repertoires in COVID-19. Clones were sequenced by immunoSEQ multiplex PCR, and TCRdb holds only the in-frame ones, with some missing. Of about 470,000 clones in the sample, approximately 86% were seen once. The sequencing input was PBMCs or T cells enriched from blood (not recorded which). These receptor sequences come from a young woman who had recovered from COVID-19.

This clone was seen once. This chain connects TRBV20-1 to TRBJ1-2; 7 bases are shared with TRBD1. The V segment lost 3 bases and the J segment 4 bases; nucleotides outside the gene matches: 17. Germline CDR1 DFQATT, CDR2 SNEGSKA (reference sequence). CDR3 length: 17 amino acids. CDR3 region: CSASRRQGLPFFYGYTF. For the CDR3, the DNA is TGCAGTGCTAGTCGAAGACAGGGACTTCCTTTTTTCTATGGCTACACCTTC.

J is TRBJ2-2 and V is TRBV11-3; 11 bases match TRBD1. The germline gives CDR1 SGHNT, CDR2 YENEEA. J was trimmed by 4 bases and V by 4 bases; bases with no gene match: 5. CDR3 length equals 16 residues. DNA of the CDR3: TGTGCCAGCAGCTCTAGGGGACAGGGGGGCACCGGGGAGCTGTTTTTT. Translation gives CASSSRGQGGTGELFF.

The CDR3, as DNA: TGTGCCAGCAGCTTAGGTCAGGGTCCACCACTCCTCCACTTT. Translating it yields CASSLGQGPPLLHF. V usage is TRBV7-2 and J usage is TRBJ1-6, with a possible D match to TRBD1 (5 bases). V gave up 1 base and J gave up 15 bases, with 16 bases separating them. The CDR3 is 14 residues long. Germline V gene sequence: CDR1 SGHTA, CDR2 FQGNSA.

The chain recombines TRBV10-3 with TRBJ2-5, with 7 bases that match TRBD1. The CDR3 is 12 residues long. Germline CDR1 reads ENHRY; CDR2 reads SYGVKD. V dropped 6 bases and J dropped 4; count of bases not matched to a gene: 2. CDR3 loop: CAIRTGPETQYF. The CDR3 DNA reads TGTGCCATCAGGACAGGGCCAGAGACCCAGTACTTC.

The chain links TRBV30 to TRBJ2-4, with D possibly being TRBD2 (5 bases). The CDR3 has 13 residues. Germline V CDR1 and CDR2: GTSNPN, SVGIG (reference sequence). The V end lost 3 bases, the J end lost 1 base, and 7 bases lay between the germline ends. The CDR3 sequence: CAWSGEAKNIQYF. CDR3 DNA sequence: TGTGCCTGGAGCGGGGAGGCCAAAAACATTCAGTACTTC.

The chain recombines TRBV7-2 with TRBJ2-7; 7 bases agree with TRBD1. CDR1 SGHTA and CDR2 FQGNSA come from the germline V gene. The CDR3 runs 14 residues. J was trimmed by 0 bases and V by 5 bases; bases with no gene match: 4. CDR3 in DNA: TGTGCCAGCAGCAAGGACAGGAGCTCCTACGAGCAGTACTTC. It codes for CASSKDRSSYEQYF.

This sequence joins TRBV18 and TRBJ1-3; 10 bases match TRBD1. The V gene end was trimmed by 0 bases and the J gene end by 5 bases; junction bases not matched to a gene: 1. CDR1 and CDR2 from the germline V gene are KGHSH and LQKENI. The CDR3 is 15 amino acids. CDR3 in DNA: TGTGCCAGCTCACCACCGGGACAGGGGAGAAACACCATATATTTT. It is translated as CASSPPGQGRNTIYF.

V gene TRBV6-5 combines with J gene TRBJ1-1, with D hard to call. V was pared by 4 bases and J by 5 bases, with 5 bases between. From germline, CDR1 is MNHEY and CDR2 SVGAGI. This CDR3 is 11 amino acids long. The CDR3 coding sequence is TGTGCCAGCAGTTTTCGGACTGAAGCTTTCTTT. It yields the protein CASSFRTEAFF.

The table lists this clone with a few counts. The V call is TRBV7-9, the J call TRBJ1-5; 9 nucleotides match TRBD1. The CDR3 has 15 residues. With V trimmed by 1 base and J by 8 bases, 6 bases remained unmatched. Germline CDR1 reads SEHNR; CDR2 reads FQNEAQ (reference sequence). CDR3 coding DNA: TGTGCCAGCAGCTTAGGGGACAGGGATCGGGAGCCCCAGCATTTT. Amino acids: CASSLGDRDREPQHF.

The chain combines TRBV2 with TRBJ1-5; maybe TRBD1 (6 bases). Trimming cost V 6 bases and J 3 bases, with 18 bases left between them. Germline assignment: CDR1 SNHLY and CDR2 FYNNEI. This CDR3 spans 16 amino acids. In DNA form, the CDR3 reads TGTGCCAGCAGCCCGACAGGCGGATTTTACAATCAGCCCCAGCATTTT. It specifies CASSPTGGFYNQPQHF.

The V call is TRBV2, the J call TRBJ2-3; TRBD2 matches at 7 bases. V was pared by 3 bases and J by 9 bases, with 0 bases of the junction left unmatched. Germline V gene sequence: CDR1 SNHLY, CDR2 FYNNEI. CDR3 length equals 11 residues. The CDR3 DNA sequence: TGTGCCAGCAGTGAGGGACTAACGCAGTATTTT. This sequence encodes CASSEGLTQYF.

Of note for this clone: Within the sample, other DNA sequences also encode this same CDR3. DNA of the CDR3: TGCGCCAGCAGCTTGGGGCAGGGGCGAGACTATGGCTACACCTTC. This sequence encodes CASSLGQGRDYGYTF. This chain joins TRBV5-1 and TRBJ1-2, with D possibly being TRBD1 (6 bases). Germline loops: CDR1 SGHRS, CDR2 YFSETQ. The CDR3 is 15 amino acids. V was shortened by 0 bases and J by 3 bases, with 12 bases between the two germline ends.

The V and J genes are TRBV28 and TRBJ1-1; TRBD1 matches 7 bases. The CDR3 extends over 13 amino acids. V lost 5 bases, J lost 12 bases, and 12 bases stayed unmatched. CDR1 MDHEN and CDR2 SYDVKM come from the germline V gene. The CDR3 nucleotides are TGTGCCAGCAGTCCCGGAGACAGGGTAATGACTTTCTTT. Translating gives CASSPGDRVMTFF.

The rearrangement uses TRBV6-5 and TRBJ1-2; TRBD1 might be the D (5 bases). CDR3 size: 12 residues. Trimming removed 2 bases at V and 8 bases at J, with 9 bases between. Germline loops: CDR1 MNHEY, CDR2 SVGAGI. The CDR3 is CASSYGAHGYTF. CDR3 coding DNA: TGTGCCAGCAGTTACGGGGCCCACGGCTACACCTTC.

The chain joins TRBV7-8 to TRBJ2-7; weak D call: TRBD1 (6 bases). V lost 5 bases and J 0 bases, leaving 20 bases between the germline ends. Per germline, CDR1 SGHVS and CDR2 FQNEAQ. The length of the CDR3 is 17 residues. The CDR3 sequence: CASSLFGGAGSSYEQYF. Written as DNA, the CDR3 is TGTGCCAGCAGCCTTTTTGGGGGCGCGGGTAGCTCCTACGAGCAGTACTTC.

This chain uses TRBV21-1 with TRBJ2-1; TRBD2 is the table's D call, not checked against the DNA. TRBV21-1 is tagged as a pseudogene. This CDR3 is 14 amino acids long. CDR3 in amino acids: CASSKNRERGGQFF. The CDR3 nucleotides read TGTGCCAGCAGCAAAAACAGGGAGCGGGGTGGGCAGTTCTTC.

The genes are TRBV5-6 and TRBJ2-7; 10 bases map to TRBD2. Germline CDR1 SGHDT, CDR2 YYEEEE. CDR3 length: 15 amino acids. J lost 4 bases, V lost 1 base, and 5 bases had no gene match. The CDR3: CASSLIGLAAYEQYF. CDR3 coding DNA: TGTGCCAGCAGCTTGATCGGACTAGCGGCATACGAGCAGTACTTC.

The chain joins TRBV5-1 to TRBJ2-7, with a weak D call TRBD1 (6 bases). Trimming left V 4 bases short and J 5 bases short, with 16 bases between. This CDR3 spans 14 amino acids. Germline-derived CDR1 and CDR2 are SGHRS and YFSETQ. The CDR3 protein is CASSPNRVTDEQYF. For the CDR3, the DNA is TGCGCCAGCAGCCCTAACAGGGTTACGGACGAGCAGTACTTC.

V is TRBV4-1 and J is TRBJ2-5, with 10 bases that match TRBD1. With V trimmed by 0 bases and J by 5 bases, 6 bases remained unmatched. The CDR3 covers 16 residues. Germline values: CDR1 MGHRA, CDR2 YSYEKL. DNA of the CDR3: TGCGCCAGCAGCCAAGAGGGACAGGGGATGTGGGAGACCCAGTACTTC. Its protein is CASSQEGQGMWETQYF.

This chain connects TRBV25-1 to TRBJ1-6, with D tentatively TRBD1 (5 bases). This CDR3 spans 13 amino acids. Trimming pared 0 bases from V and 10 bases from J, leaving 7 bases between. The germline V gene encodes CDR1 MGHDK and CDR2 SYGVNS. CDR3 DNA sequence: TGTGCCAGCAGTGAATACAGGGAATCACCCCTCCACTTT. It codes for CASSEYRESPLHF. The complete variable domain, with remaining parts taken from reference TRBV25-1 and TRBJ1-6, reads EADIYQTPRYLVIGTGKKITLECSQTMGHDKMYWYQQDPGMELHLIHYSYGVNSTEKGDLSSESTVSRIRTEHFPLTLESARPSHTSQYLCASSEYRESPLHFGNGTRLTVT.